These T cell receptor beta chains were read from a single sample in a study of blood T cell repertoires in COVID-19. Repertoires were generated with immunoSEQ multiplex PCR, while TCRdb's copy carries only in-frame clones and drops some. The sample lists approximately 38,000 clones, about four fifths occurring once. The material sequenced was peripheral blood. The receptors here all came from a human donor with acute or convalescent COVID-19. The donor label of this sample is uncertain. Both conserved end residues are part of each CDR3. D genes are given only for firm matches. Size tells how often a clone was seen (once, few, many) or the class of an expanded clone, and some rows leave it out.

>NA|TRBV2|TRBJ1-1|NA
TGTGCCAGCAGAATCGACAGGTGGAACACTGAAGCTTTCTTT
CASRIDRWNTEAFF
>NA|TRBV4-3|TRBJ1-2|NA
TGCGCCAGCAGCCAAGACGAGACAGGAAGATATGGCTACACCTTC
CASSQDETGRYGYTF
>once|TRBV7-2|TRBJ2-7|NA
TGTGCCAGCAGCTTAGTTGCCTTTGCCGGACAGTACGAGCAGTACTTC
CASSLVAFAGQYEQYF
>NA|TRBV19|TRBJ2-7|NA
TGTGCCAGTACACCCCCGGGCGGGAAAATGTTCAACGAGCAGTACTTC
CASTPPGGKMFNEQYF
>NA|TRBV7-2|TRBJ1-2|NA
TGTGCCAGCAGCTTAGGAATGGGCAGCTCCTCCAACTATGGCTACACCTTC
CASSLGMGSSSNYGYTF
>few|TRBV3-1/TRBV3-2|TRBJ2-1|TRBD2
TGTGCCAGCAGCCCGTGGGGGGAGGGCCGGTCCGGGGATGAGCAGTTCTTC
CASSPWGEGRSGDEQFF
>large|TRBV24-1|TRBJ2-1|NA
TGTGCCACCAGTGATTTTGGCGGCAGCTCCTACAATGAGCAGTTCTTC
CATSDFGGSSYNEQFF
>few|TRBV27|TRBJ1-5|NA
TGTGCCAGCAGTTCCGGCAATCAGCCCCAGCATTTT
CASSSGNQPQHF
>NA|TRBV4-1|TRBJ1-2|TRBD1
TGCGCCAGCAGCCTGCGGGACAGTGAATTCTATGGCTACACCTTC
CASSLRDSEFYGYTF
>NA|TRBV28|TRBJ1-3|NA
TGTGCCAGCAGTTTAGGGGCCAGGGCTGGAAACACCATATATTTT
CASSLGARAGNTIYF
>few|TRBV10-3|TRBJ1-6|TRBD1
TGTGCCATCAGTGAGTCGGGACAGCGAAATAATTCACCCCTCCACTTT
CAISESGQRNNSPLHF
>NA|TRBV28|TRBJ2-3|NA
TGTGCCAGCACCGGACTCCGGGTCAGCACAGATACGCAGTATTTT
CASTGLRVSTDTQYF
>NA|TRBV20-1|TRBJ2-7|NA
TGCAGTGCTAGTGCGCGGTCCTACGAGCAGTACTTC
CSASARSYEQYF
>NA|TRBV7-2|TRBJ2-3|TRBD2
TGTGCCAGCAGCCATCGGGTAGCGGGGGAACACAATACGCAGTATTTT
CASSHRVAGEHNTQYF
>NA|TRBV5-6|TRBJ2-7|TRBD1
TGTGCCAGCAGCAGGGGACAGGGGACCTACGAGCAGTACTTC
CASSRGQGTYEQYF
>few|TRBV3-1/TRBV3-2|TRBJ1-2|TRBD1
TGTGCCAGCAGCAAGGACAGGGTTGGAGGCTACACCTTC
CASSKDRVGGYTF
>NA|TRBV19|TRBJ1-2|TRBD1
TGTGCCAGTAGTACCCCAACTCCTGACAGGGGCCTTCCAAACTATGGCTACACCTTC
CASSTPTPDRGLPNYGYTF